The 31 T cell receptor beta chains below were found in one sample sequenced in a study of T cells in Graves' hyperthyroidism and ophthalmopathy. Template material for amplifying TCR beta CDR3 regions consisted of RNA transcripts. HTBI primers were the set used in a first-round RT-PCR of the TCR CDR3. In TCRdb, the multiplex PCR reads were re-called with MiXCR into one record per CDR3 protein. The sample lists under 400,000 distinct CDR3 sequences, approximately 15% occurring once. Sequences were obtained from blood. These receptors all come from a woman in her sixties with Graves' hyperthyroidism.

The V and J genes are TRBV6-4 and TRBJ1-5; 7 bases match TRBD1. This CDR3 comprises 17 residues. Germline CDR1 reads MRHNA; CDR2 reads SNTAGT. CDR3 in amino acids: CESPTGQGVGSDQPQHF. The DNA of the CDR3 is TGTGAAAGCCCTACCGGGCAGGGGGTAGGGAGCGATCAGCCCCAGCATTTT.

This clonotype occurred many times. V and J are TRBV5-1 and TRBJ2-3, with unresolved D. The CDR3 has 13 amino acids. Germline CDR1 is SGHRS and CDR2 is YFSETQ. Between the trimmed V and J ends, which lost 4 bases and 2 bases, there was a span of 8 bases. The chain's CDR3 is CASSRLFTDTQYF. CDR3 bases: TGCGCCAGCAGCCGGCTCTTCACAGATACGCAGTATTTT.

In nucleotides, the CDR3 is TGTGCCAGCAGCCATGTAGCGGGAGGGACCGGGGAGCTGTTTTTT. It codes for CASSHVAGGTGELFF. J is TRBJ2-2 and V is TRBV4-2; 11 nucleotides match TRBD2. The V segment lost 3 bases and the J segment 5 bases; nucleotides outside the gene matches: 2. Looked up from germline, CDR1 is LGHNA and CDR2 is YNFKEQ. The CDR3 extends over 15 amino acids.

This clonotype was found many times. The chain combines TRBV20-1 with TRBJ2-3; 8 nucleotides agree with TRBD2. After removal of 3 bases from V and 1 base from J, the junction contained 3 bases not matched to a gene. The CDR3 is 14 residues long. Germline V lookup: CDR1 DFQATT, CDR2 SNEGSKA (reference sequence). The CDR3 bases are TGCAGTGCTAGCCTAGCGGGTCGCACAGATACGCAGTATTTT. Residues: CSASLAGRTDTQYF.

This clonotype was picked up many times. The chain is built from TRBV11-3 and TRBJ1-1; D not certain. Germline values: CDR1 SGHNT, CDR2 YENEEA. V was trimmed by 0 bases and J by 0 bases, leaving 5 bases between them. The CDR3 loop spans 14 amino acids. The DNA of the CDR3 is TGTGCCAGCAGCTTAGATACTGTGAACACTGAAGCTTTCTTT. Protein product: CASSLDTVNTEAFF.

This clonotype has just a few counts. The CDR3: CASSQPTSGKNEQFF. The CDR3 DNA reads as TGCGCCAGCAGCCAACCAACTAGCGGCAAGAATGAGCAGTTCTTC. This chain connects TRBV5-1 to TRBJ2-1; the match to TRBD2 covers 8 bases. The CDR3 runs 15 residues. Germline V gene lookup returns CDR1 SGHRS and CDR2 YFSETQ. V dropped 4 bases and J dropped 7; count of bases not matched to a gene: 10.

This clonotype was picked up many times. This chain links TRBV30 with TRBJ1-5, with TRBD1 matching 11 bases. Germline V gene lookup returns CDR1 GTSNPN and CDR2 SVGIG (reference sequence). V lost 4 bases, J lost 6 bases, and 2 bases stayed unmatched. The CDR3 length is 13 residues. The CDR3 region is CAWTGTGGQPQHF. The CDR3 nucleotides are TGTGCCTGGACCGGGACAGGGGGTCAGCCCCAGCATTTT.

This clonotype was detected many times. The chain links TRBV18 to TRBJ2-5, with D unclear. V was pared by 0 bases and J by 5 bases, with 10 bases between. The CDR3 contains 14 residues. Germline V CDR1 and CDR2: KGHSH, LQKENI. The CDR3 loop reads CASSPPGGRETQYF. The CDR3 DNA follows: TGTGCCAGCTCACCACCAGGCGGTCGGGAGACCCAGTACTTC.

This clonotype has just a few counts. This CDR3 reads CASSVAQGARDTQYF. CDR3 sequence (DNA): TGTGCCAGCAGTGTCGCTCAGGGGGCACGAGATACGCAGTATTTT. V usage is TRBV6-4 and J usage is TRBJ2-3; 8 positions agree with TRBD1. The germline V gene has CDR1 MRHNA and CDR2 SNTAGT. This CDR3 region has 15 residues. Germline trimming cut 4 bases from V and 5 bases from J; bases unmatched to any gene: 8.

This clonotype came up a few times. The rearrangement uses TRBV6-1 and TRBJ1-1; D may be TRBD1 (5 bases). The CDR3 totals 12 residues. The V and J ends lost 1 base and 7 bases respectively, with 7 bases between them. Germline V lookup: CDR1 MNHNS, CDR2 SASEGT. The CDR3 sequence is CASSEGGFEAFF. In DNA form, the CDR3 reads TGTGCCAGCAGTGAAGGGGGGTTTGAAGCTTTCTTT.

This clonotype was seen at least ten times. V is TRBV6-2 or TRBV6-3 and J is TRBJ2-1; unclear D gene. The CDR3 runs to 12 residues. Trimming removed 3 bases from V and 9 bases from J, with 9 bases in between. CDR1 MNHEY and CDR2 SVGEGT come from the germline V gene. CDR3 DNA: TGTGCCAGCAGTTATCACTACCCTGAGCAGTTCTTC. It specifies CASSYHYPEQFF.

This clonotype came up many times. The chain uses TRBV2 and TRBJ1-1; D might be TRBD1 (5 bases). V was cut by 3 bases and J by 3 bases, with 8 bases left in between. Looked up from germline, CDR1 is SNHLY and CDR2 is FYNNEI. The CDR3 is made up of 13 amino acids. The CDR3 protein is CASSEGGYTEAFF. CDR3 DNA sequence: TGTGCCAGCAGTGAGGGGGGTTACACTGAAGCTTTCTTT.

This clonotype was picked up a small number of times. The rearrangement joins TRBV4-2 to TRBJ2-7, with a weak D call TRBD2 (7 bases). V dropped 0 bases and J dropped 7 bases, with 19 bases sitting between them. There are 16 residues in the CDR3. Germline CDR1 LGHNA, CDR2 YNFKEQ. This chain's CDR3 is CASSQEGAGAVGEQYF. The CDR3 nucleotides are TGTGCCAGCAGCCAAGAGGGGGCGGGAGCGGTTGGGGAGCAGTACTTC.

Only one count was recorded for this clonotype. This sequence joins TRBV6-2 or TRBV6-3 and TRBJ1-6; D possibly corresponds to TRBD1 (6 bases). CDR1 MNHEY and CDR2 SVGEGT come from the germline V gene. V was trimmed by 5 bases and J by 11 bases, leaving 16 bases between them. This CDR3 region has 14 residues. The DNA of the CDR3 is TGTGCCAGCAGTCGCGACAGGCGCGGGACACCCCTCCACTTT. Translated, it gives CASSRDRRGTPLHF.

This clonotype occurred many times. The chain couples TRBV28 to TRBJ2-3, with 7 bases fitting TRBD2. The junction had 7 bases not matched to a gene; V was cut back by 0 bases and J by 4 bases. Germline values: CDR1 MDHEN, CDR2 SYDVKM. The CDR3 length is 16 residues. CDR3 sequence (DNA): TGTGCCAGCAGTTTATGGGGCGGGAGTATGCCAGATACGCAGTATTTT. Translating gives CASSLWGGSMPDTQYF.

The chain carries TRBV30 and TRBJ2-7; TRBD2 might be the D (5 bases). CDR3 length: 11 amino acids. Germline V gives CDR1 GTSNPN, CDR2 SVGIG (reference sequence). V dropped 3 bases and J dropped 2 bases, with 5 bases sitting between them. In nucleotides, the CDR3 is TGTGCCTGGAGGGAGGCCTACGAGCAGTACTTC. Translation: CAWREAYEQYF.

This clonotype was found many times. CDR3 protein: CASRLNTEAFF. As DNA, the CDR3 is TGTGCCAGCAGATTGAACACTGAAGCTTTCTTT. The chain carries TRBV28 and TRBJ1-1; D remains ambiguous. CDR1 MDHEN and CDR2 SYDVKM come from the germline V gene. The CDR3 loop spans 11 amino acids. V was pared by 6 bases and J by 0 bases, with 2 bases between.

This clonotype showed up many times. The genes are TRBV14 and TRBJ1-6; 7 nucleotides agree with TRBD1. V lost 4 bases and J lost 5; bases outside the gene matches: 5. The CDR3 contains 15 residues. Germline CDR1 SGHDN, CDR2 FVKESK. The chain's CDR3 is CASSLEQGNNSPLHF. The CDR3 DNA is TGTGCCAGCAGCCTAGAACAGGGGAATAATTCACCCCTCCACTTT.

V is TRBV20-1 and J is TRBJ2-5, with 8 bases lining up with TRBD2. The V gene end was trimmed by 0 bases and the J gene end by 1 base; junction bases not matched to a gene: 4. This CDR3 has 15 residues. Germline V lookup: CDR1 DFQATT, CDR2 SNEGSKA (reference sequence). The CDR3 nucleotides are TGCAGTGCTAGAGACCTTACTAGCGGCCAAGAGACCCAGTACTTC. It is translated as CSARDLTSGQETQYF.

This clonotype was counted many times. The chain joins TRBV7-8 to TRBJ2-3; 9 bases are a match to TRBD1. Germline loops: CDR1 SGHVS, CDR2 FQNEAQ. CDR3 size: 17 residues. Losses at the gene ends were 1 base for V and 4 bases for J; bases not matched to a gene: 9. The CDR3, as DNA: TGTGCCAGCAGCTTAGAAGTGTGGGACAGGGAGGCAGATACGCAGTATTTT. It is translated as CASSLEVWDREADTQYF.

This clonotype turned up a few times. V gene TRBV6-9 combines with J gene TRBJ1-4, with D possibly TRBD1 on 6 matching bases. CDR1 is MNHGY, CDR2 SVAAGI, per germline. The CDR3 totals 15 residues. V was pared by 3 bases and J by 3 bases, with 11 bases between. CDR3 sequence (DNA): TGTGCCAGCAGTTACCTCGGGGGCTCTAATGAAAAACTGTTTTTT. Protein product: CASSYLGGSNEKLFF.

In this sample, this clonotype turned up many times. V and J are TRBV24-1 and TRBJ2-5; TRBD1 agrees at 11 bases. J gave up 4 bases and V 9 bases, and 15 bases lay outside the gene matches. Looked up from germline, CDR1 is KGHDR and CDR2 is SFDVKD. The CDR3 sequence is 17 residues long. CDR3 coding DNA: TGTGCCACCTCTTCCACAGCCGGACAGGGGGCTCGAGAGACCCAGTACTTC. It translates to CATSSTAGQGARETQYF.

This clonotype was seen repeatedly, ten times or more. The rearrangement links TRBV24-1 to TRBJ2-5; D uncertain. The germline gives CDR1 KGHDR, CDR2 SFDVKD. This CDR3 region has 13 residues. Between the trimmed V and J ends, which lost 4 bases and 5 bases, there was a span of 10 bases. CDR3 sequence (DNA): TGTGCCACCAGTGAATCCAACGGGGAGACCCAGTACTTC. This codes for CATSESNGETQYF.

The J gene is TRBJ1-1, the V gene TRBV12-3 or TRBV12-4; 11 bases fit TRBD1. V was pared by 6 bases and J by 3 bases, with 12 bases of the junction left unmatched. This CDR3 has 17 residues. CDR3 region: CASSPSIGQGAYTEAFF. CDR3 DNA: TGTGCCAGCAGCCCCTCAATAGGACAGGGGGCTTACACTGAAGCTTTCTTT.

This clonotype came up a few times. The chain recombines TRBV20-1 with TRBJ2-5; 8 bases match TRBD2. Per germline, CDR1 DFQATT and CDR2 SNEGSKA (reference sequence). This CDR3 is 15 amino acids long. V lost 0 bases, J lost 0 bases, and 3 bases stayed unmatched. The chain's CDR3 is CSAREIAGHQETQYF. The CDR3 nucleotides are TGCAGTGCTAGAGAGATAGCGGGACACCAAGAGACCCAGTACTTC.

The chain couples TRBV6-1 to TRBJ1-2; D gene uncertain. V shed 8 bases and J shed 4 bases, with 8 bases lying between them. The CDR3 contains 11 residues. Germline V gives CDR1 MNHNS, CDR2 SASEGT. For the CDR3, the DNA is TGTGCCAGCCTTGACTCCTATGGCTACACCTTC. Protein product: CASLDSYGYTF.

The sample holds many counts of this clonotype. A read error may explain this, as a much larger clone is one base away. This chain connects TRBV11-2 to TRBJ2-1; no firm D call. The ends were cut back, 4 bases at V and 2 bases at J, with 12 bases in the middle. The V gene's germline CDR1 is SGHAT and CDR2 FQNNGV. This CDR3 is built from 15 residues. The CDR3 DNA is TGTGCCAGCAGCTCTAATCGAGGAACCTACAATGAGCAGTTCTTC. Its translation is CASSSNRGTYNEQFF. Full variable domain (rest looked up from reference TRBV11-2 and TRBJ2-1): EAGVAQSPRYKIIEKRQSVAFWCNPISGHATLYWYQQILGQGPKLLIQFQNNGVVDDSQLPKDRFSAERLKGVDSTLKIQPAKLEDSAVYLCASSSNRGTYNEQFFGPGTRLTVL.

The V call is TRBV13, the J call TRBJ2-7, with 7 positions matching TRBD1. Trimming cost V 5 bases and J 3 bases; bases outside gene matches: 7. The CDR3 contains 14 residues. Per the germline V gene, CDR1 is PRHDT and CDR2 is FYEKMQ (reference sequence). This chain's CDR3 is CASSLQTGNYEQYF. The CDR3 DNA reads TGTGCCAGCAGCCTTCAGACAGGGAACTACGAGCAGTACTTC.

This clonotype has more than one count but fewer than ten. This chain joins TRBV6-5 and TRBJ1-1; no reliable D call. Trimming removed 0 bases at V and 1 base at J, with 9 bases between. The CDR3 loop spans 15 amino acids. In germline, CDR1 is MNHEY, CDR2 SVGAGI. CDR3 sequence reads: CASSYSKQRNTEAFF. The CDR3 nucleotides are TGTGCCAGCAGTTACTCGAAGCAGCGGAACACTGAAGCTTTCTTT.

In this sample, this clonotype turned up many times. This CDR3 is CASSPLVSTDTQYF. The CDR3 DNA reads as TGTGCCAGCTCACCTCTAGTTAGCACAGATACGCAGTATTTT. V gene TRBV18 combines with J gene TRBJ2-3; D is undetermined. The length of the CDR3 is 14 residues. The germline gives CDR1 KGHSH, CDR2 LQKENI. V lost 3 bases to trimming and J lost 0 bases, with 7 bases between them.

This clonotype was recorded many times. The chain recombines TRBV20-1 with TRBJ2-3; 13 positions agree with TRBD2. The CDR3 loop spans 15 amino acids. Unmatched junction bases numbered 4, after V lost 4 bases and J lost 3 bases. CDR1 is DFQATT and CDR2 is SNEGSKA in the germline V gene (reference sequence). The CDR3 loop reads CSANGLAGVTDTQYF. In DNA, the CDR3 is TGCAGTGCTAATGGACTAGCGGGAGTGACAGATACGCAGTATTTT.